This T cell receptor beta chain was captured in a study of blood T cell repertoires in COVID-19. Overall study context: Samples of COVID-19 (acute and convalescent) were obtained from the United States, Italy and Spain. T cells, B-cell-depleted T cells, or PBMCs supplied cDNA or gDNA.

Germline CDR1 is MDHEN and CDR2 is SYDVKM. CDR3 length: 16 amino acids. Deletions cut 2 bases from V and 0 bases from J, with 11 bases between. Study processing details: Amplification of reference gene primers provided the estimated nucleated cell counts. The method was immunoSEQ multiplex PCR; TCRdb's version includes in-frame clones alone and lacks a portion of them. Clone size and V and J calls were adopted from that table, with D and trimming inferred from the DNA. The data contain over 100,000 clones, about nine tenths of them singletons. This clone was observed a few times. The receptor comes from a man aged 35-49 years with acute or convalescent COVID-19. The chain uses TRBV28 and TRBJ1-5; D is unclear. The sample consisted of peripheral blood. The CDR3 is CASSLISGNSNQPQHF. CDR3 coding DNA: TGTGCCAGCAGTTTAATTTCGGGGAATAGCAATCAGCCCCAGCATTTT.